Each of the 6 T cell receptor beta chains below was sequenced from the same sample in a study of control samples from healthy donors and cancer patients (dated by TCRdb to 2018 to 2020). The receptor library was made with the immunoSEQ multiplex PCR assay. Held by TCRdb, this immuneACCESS table contains in-frame sequences only and omits some clones. Under half of the omission traces to an unresolved V gene where checked; the cause of the rest is unknown. This sample lists 22,000 or so clones; approximately 90% were detected once. The ten largest clones add up to roughly 8.8% of the sample. The source material was PBMCs. Receptors originate from a woman aged 60 to 75 with head and neck cancer.

The chain recombines TRBV28 with TRBJ2-7; the match to TRBD2 covers 7 bases. Germline trimming cut 4 bases from V and 4 bases from J; bases unmatched to any gene: 13. The germline V gene encodes CDR1 MDHEN and CDR2 SYDVKM. The CDR3 is 16 residues long. The CDR3 is CASSSLPRGGRYEQYF. CDR3 DNA: TGTGCCAGCAGTTCCCTCCCCCGGGGAGGGAGGTACGAGCAGTACTTC.

The V call is TRBV14, the J call TRBJ2-1; the match to TRBD1 covers 8 bases. Germline trimming cut 0 bases from V and 7 bases from J; bases unmatched to any gene: 11. Germline lookup yields CDR1 SGHDN and CDR2 FVKESK. The CDR3 sequence is 17 residues long. The DNA for the CDR3 is TGTGCCAGCAGCCAAGAGTGGGTCCAGGGGGCCCGAAATGAGCAGTTCTTC. Amino acids: CASSQEWVQGARNEQFF.

The gene calls are TRBV3-1 (or the pseudogene TRBV3-2) and TRBJ2-7; D is ambiguous. The germline CDR1 and CDR2 sequences are LGHDT and YNNKEL (reference sequence). V was shortened by 4 bases and J by 4 bases, with 8 bases between the two germline ends. The CDR3 length is 12 residues. In DNA form, the CDR3 reads TGTGCCAGCAGCCGCCGCCCGTACGAGCAGTACTTC. This translates into CASSRRPYEQYF.

J is TRBJ1-5 and V is TRBV19; 10 bases line up with TRBD1. CDR1 and CDR2 from the germline V gene are LNHDA and SQIVND (reference sequence). The CDR3 extends over 15 amino acids. V was clipped by 5 bases and J by 6 bases; unmatched bases: 7. Here the CDR3 DNA reads TGTGCCAGTAGTTCCCGGGACAGGGGTAGTCAGCCCCAGCATTTT. This sequence encodes CASSSRDRGSQPQHF.

The chain is built from TRBV21-1 and TRBJ2-7; the table's D gene call, TRBD2, was not cross checked with the DNA. TRBV21-1 is tagged as a pseudogene. The CDR3 runs to 18 residues. In DNA, the CDR3 is TGTGCCAGCAGCAATTCAAACAGGGGAATAGCGGGGCCCTACGAGCAGTACTTC. This translates into CASSNSNRGIAGPYEQYF.

This chain uses TRBV18 with TRBJ1-1; no clear D gene. V was pared by 6 bases and J by 3 bases, with 14 bases between. The CDR3 sequence is 14 residues long. Germline V gene data show CDR1 as KGHSH and CDR2 as LQKENI. The CDR3 loop is CASSSFVGDTEAFF. The CDR3, as DNA: TGTGCCAGCTCTTCATTCGTCGGCGACACTGAAGCTTTCTTT.